Below, one TCR beta chain is given with its context. These data are taken from a study of T-cell memory formation after mild COVID-19. TCRdb itself ran the 5' RACE reads through MiXCR, one entry per CDR3 protein. Altogether 250,000 to 300,000 distinct CDR3 sequences are present, 15% to 20% being singletons, with the ten largest covering under 30%. The clonotype was recovered from a man aged 18 to 30 who had mild COVID-19 (a few samples of this study predate the infection). Cell type and time point are not known. Sequencing was done on a sample of PBMCs or a T cell subset sorted from them (not recorded which).

CDR3 sequence: CSAPRGVGNTGELFF. The CDR3, as DNA: TGCAGTGCTCCACGGGGGGTCGGGAACACCGGGGAGCTGTTTTTT. The J gene is TRBJ2-2, the V gene TRBV20-1; 7 bases are a match to TRBD2. V shed 5 bases, J shed 1 base, and the junction held 7 bases outside the gene matches. The length of the CDR3 is 15 residues. Germline V gives CDR1 DFQATT, CDR2 SNEGSKA (reference sequence).